What follows are 22 T cell receptor beta chains derived from one specimen sequenced in a study of blood T cell repertoires in COVID-19. TCRdb's table, derived via immunoSEQ multiplex PCR, lists solely in-frame clones and lacks some. The table has 350,000 to 450,000 clones, 75% to 90% seen once. Sequencing was carried out using PBMCs or T cells enriched from blood (not recorded which). The receptor set was obtained from a man aged 30-40 years who had recovered from COVID-19.

This clone was found once. The chain joins TRBV21-1 to TRBJ1-2; the table's D call of TRBD1 was not tested on the DNA. TRBV21-1 is noted as a pseudogene. The CDR3 is made up of 17 amino acids. Here the CDR3 reads CASSKGGDRVPNYGYTF. The CDR3 region has the DNA TGTGCCAGCAGCAAAGGGGGCGACAGGGTACCTAACTATGGCTACACCTTC.

The chain joins TRBV3-1 (or the pseudogene TRBV3-2) to TRBJ2-1; TRBD2 aligns across 7 bases. J gave up 3 bases and V 4 bases, and 6 bases lay outside the gene matches. CDR1 LGHDT and CDR2 YNNKEL come from the germline V gene (reference sequence). The CDR3 has 15 amino acids. The CDR3 sequence: CASSLGLGNYNEQFF. The DNA for the CDR3 is TGTGCCAGCAGCCTAGGACTAGGTAACTACAATGAGCAGTTCTTC.

The rearrangement links TRBV7-8 to TRBJ1-5; TRBD1 matches at 7 bases. There are 14 residues in the CDR3. CDR1 is SGHVS, CDR2 FQNEAQ, per germline. V was clipped by 4 bases and J by 7 bases; unmatched bases: 7. This CDR3 reads CASSSDRSRQPQHF. CDR3 nucleotides: TGTGCCAGCAGCTCGGACAGGTCTCGGCAGCCCCAGCATTTT.

As for this clone: Additional DNA sequences in this sample encode the identical CDR3. V gene TRBV6-5 combines with J gene TRBJ2-7, with 10 positions matching TRBD1. The CDR3 extends over 14 amino acids. V lost 5 bases and J lost 3; bases outside the gene matches: 4. Germline CDR1 MNHEY, CDR2 SVGAGI. CDR3 nucleotides: TGTGCCAGCAGTCCCCGGACAGGGGGCTACGAGCAGTACTTC. This translates into CASSPRTGGYEQYF.

J is TRBJ2-7 and V is TRBV5-4; no reliable D call. Germline CDR1 reads SGHNT; CDR2 reads YYREEE (reference sequence). This CDR3 is 14 amino acids long. V gave up 0 bases and J gave up 4 bases, with 11 bases separating them. CDR3 coding DNA: TGTGCCAGCAGCTTGGGCCTAGGTGGGTACGAGCAGTACTTC. This translates into CASSLGLGGYEQYF.

The chain has TRBV6-5 and TRBJ2-7, with D tentatively TRBD2 (6 bases). Germline CDR1 reads MNHEY; CDR2 reads SVGAGI. This CDR3 has 14 residues. Trimming removed 8 bases from V and 0 bases from J, with 14 bases in between. CDR3 amino acids: CASSRAGPSYEQYF. DNA of the CDR3: TGTGCCAGCTCGAGAGCGGGCCCCTCCTACGAGCAGTACTTC.

This chain links TRBV5-1 with TRBJ1-3; D gene unclear. This CDR3 comprises 13 residues. V was shortened by 3 bases and J by 2 bases, with 6 bases between the two germline ends. From germline, CDR1 is SGHRS and CDR2 YFSETQ. CDR3 residues: CASSSGTGNTIYF. CDR3 nucleotides: TGCGCCAGCAGCTCCGGGACTGGAAACACCATATATTTT.

This chain connects TRBV28 to TRBJ2-1; 10 bases match TRBD2. Germline-derived CDR1 and CDR2 are MDHEN and SYDVKM. This CDR3 region has 15 residues. Germline trimming cut 6 bases from V and 6 bases from J; bases unmatched to any gene: 8. For the CDR3, the DNA is TGTGCCAGCAGACACCAACTAGCGGGACTCAATGAGCAGTTCTTC. Translation gives CASRHQLAGLNEQFF.

The chain links TRBV11-2 to TRBJ1-1; the D gene is possibly TRBD1 (6 bases). The germline V gene encodes CDR1 SGHAT and CDR2 FQNNGV. The CDR3 contains 13 residues. V gave up 4 bases and J gave up 1 base, with 7 bases separating them. CDR3: CASSSDRNTEAFF. For the CDR3, the DNA is TGTGCCAGCAGCTCGGACAGGAACACTGAAGCTTTCTTT.

The chain has TRBV29-1 and TRBJ2-7; possibly TRBD2 for D (7 bases). The V end was cut by 3 bases, the J end by 7 bases, with 19 bases between. Germline V gene lookup returns CDR1 SQVTM and CDR2 ANQGSEA. The CDR3 sequence is 14 residues long. The CDR3: CSVEEQGKAGEQYF. The CDR3 nucleotides are TGCAGCGTTGAGGAACAGGGAAAAGCGGGGGAGCAGTACTTC.

The chain couples TRBV10-1 to TRBJ2-3, with D tentatively TRBD1 (6 bases). V was shortened by 4 bases and J by 2 bases, with 10 bases between the two germline ends. The CDR3 has 14 residues. From germline, CDR1 is WNHNN and CDR2 SYGVQD (reference sequence). This chain's CDR3 is CASSGTGSTDTQYF. CDR3 DNA sequence: TGCGCCAGCAGTGGAACAGGGTCCACAGATACGCAGTATTTT.

The V gene is TRBV6-5, the J gene TRBJ1-3; a possible D gene is TRBD1 (6 bases). This CDR3 has 15 amino acids. Germline loops: CDR1 MNHEY, CDR2 SVGAGI. Between the trimmed V and J ends, which lost 5 bases and 0 bases, there was a span of 11 bases. The CDR3 DNA follows: TGTGCCAGCAGTCGACAGGCCTTCTCTGGAAACACCATATATTTT. It yields the protein CASSRQAFSGNTIYF.

The genes are TRBV9 and TRBJ1-4; D remains ambiguous. CDR3 length: 15 amino acids. The germline CDR1 and CDR2 sequences are SGDLS and YYNGEE. Deletions cut 3 bases from V and 3 bases from J, with 12 bases between. CDR3 sequence: CASSDLVGSNEKLFF. Here the CDR3 DNA reads TGTGCCAGCAGCGATCTAGTAGGATCTAATGAAAAACTGTTTTTT.

V gene TRBV5-1 combines with J gene TRBJ2-7, with TRBD2 matching 9 bases. With V trimmed by 3 bases and J by 6 bases, 7 bases remained unmatched. This CDR3 contains 14 residues. CDR1 SGHRS and CDR2 YFSETQ come from the germline V gene. The CDR3 region is CASSSGLASFEQYF. DNA for the CDR3: TGCGCCAGCAGCTCTGGACTAGCGAGTTTCGAGCAGTACTTC.

This chain links TRBV11-3 with TRBJ2-7, with 8 bases lining up with TRBD1. Germline lookup yields CDR1 SGHNT and CDR2 YENEEA. Germline trimming cut 2 bases from V and 7 bases from J; bases unmatched to any gene: 13. This CDR3 contains 16 residues. The CDR3 DNA reads as TGTGCCAGCAGCTTAACCGGGACAGGTCCGTTGGAAGAGCAGTACTTC. It translates to CASSLTGTGPLEEQYF.

The chain links TRBV10-2 to TRBJ2-2; maybe TRBD1 (6 bases). This CDR3 region has 13 residues. The germline CDR1 and CDR2 sequences are WSHSY and SAAADI. The V end lost 5 bases, the J end lost 6 bases, and 10 bases lay between the germline ends. The CDR3 loop is CASSLGQAGELFF. The CDR3 DNA follows: TGCGCCAGCAGTCTGGGACAAGCCGGGGAGCTGTTTTTT.

V is TRBV18 and J is TRBJ2-3, with TRBD2 matching 10 bases. Germline CDR1 KGHSH, CDR2 LQKENI. V shed 4 bases and J 6 bases; nucleotides not matched to a gene: 7. There are 15 residues in the CDR3. The CDR3 region is CASSLGLAVLDTQYF. CDR3 bases: TGTGCCAGCTCACTCGGACTAGCGGTATTGGATACGCAGTATTTT.

The rearrangement uses TRBV6-5 and TRBJ1-2; the D gene is possibly TRBD1 (6 bases). With 6 bases removed from V and 8 bases from J, the gap between germline ends came to 10 bases. The CDR3 extends over 11 amino acids. The V gene's germline CDR1 is MNHEY and CDR2 SVGAGI. CDR3 amino acids: CASSPGVGYTF. In DNA, the CDR3 is TGTGCCAGCAGCCCAGGGGTCGGCTACACCTTC.

The V and J genes are TRBV28 and TRBJ1-2; D remains ambiguous. Germline CDR1 and CDR2: MDHEN and SYDVKM. Trimming removed 5 bases at V and 3 bases at J, with 16 bases between. The CDR3 loop spans 15 amino acids. CDR3 DNA: TGTGCCAGCAGTAGTGCCGGCACAGCCGACTATGGCTACACCTTC. Encoded protein: CASSSAGTADYGYTF.

In its sample, this clone was seen once. This chain joins TRBV7-9 and TRBJ2-7, with 12 bases identical to TRBD2. The CDR3 length is 14 residues. CDR1 and CDR2 (germline): SEHNR, FQNEAQ (reference sequence). Germline trimming cut 3 bases from V and 5 bases from J; bases unmatched to any gene: 2. CDR3 in amino acids: CASSLRLAGDEQYF. The CDR3 nucleotides are TGTGCCAGCAGCTTGCGACTAGCGGGAGACGAGCAGTACTTC.

V is TRBV9 and J is TRBJ2-7; 7 nucleotides match TRBD2. This CDR3 contains 15 residues. CDR1 and CDR2 from the germline V gene are SGDLS and YYNGEE. J lost 3 bases, V lost 0 bases, and 6 bases had no gene match. CDR3 sequence: CASSVDGRSSYEQYF. CDR3 in DNA: TGTGCCAGCAGCGTAGACGGGAGGTCCAGCTACGAGCAGTACTTC.

The J gene is TRBJ2-7, the V gene TRBV20-1, with D possibly TRBD2 on 5 matching bases. Deletions cut 3 bases from V and 3 bases from J, with 9 bases between. Looked up from germline, CDR1 is DFQATT and CDR2 is SNEGSKA (reference sequence). The CDR3 has 12 residues. The CDR3 protein is CSASEGIYEQYF. The CDR3 DNA reads as TGCAGTGCTAGTGAGGGCATCTACGAGCAGTACTTC.